This section outlines one T cell receptor (beta chain) sequence together with its context. Its antigen remains unidentified. No base quality values were provided; no much bigger clone lies one nucleotide off. The collaborating institutions used their own protocols to collect whole blood in K2EDTA tubes. For TCRbeta analysis, collaborators shipped samples as frozen whole blood, isolated PBMCs, or DNA extracted from either of those sample types. This record comes from a study of blood T cell repertoires in COVID-19 (dated by TCRdb to about 2020). General notes on the study: The collaborator samples originated in the United States, Italy and Spain and spanned the acute and convalescent phases of COVID-19. The prospective study material was composed of cDNA or gDNA derived from T cells, B-cell-depleted T cells, or PBMCs. The dataset comprised deeply sampled blood TCRbeta repertoires from subjects exposed to, actively infected with, or recovered from COVID-19. The repertoires were made available in a free public database intended to serve as a resource for research on the immune response to SARS-CoV-2. Samples came from the ongoing ImmuneRACE study (first 160 participants) plus 1,254 subjects from 6 global collaborators. Sample metadata almost always included a de-identified subject ID, COVID-19 status, age in years and sex. Where available, HLA class I and class II types were obtained from metadata supplied by the sample provider rather than from assay-based typing. What the research found in general, with its limitations: The amount of clinical and demographic metadata varied by source and participant and was provided uncurated.

Based on the germline V gene, the CDR1 and CDR2 sequences are MGHDK and SYGVNS. V is pared back by 2 bases and J by 1 base, with 9 bases lying between the germline termini. The CDR3 spans 15 residues, from the cysteine through the phenylalanine. Only the CDR3 DNA is retained, 45 bases long and in frame from the first base. TCRbeta CDR3 regions were amplified from genomic DNA by means of the immunoSEQ Assay, a bias-controlled multiplex PCR. The study's own analysis went as follows. The number of nucleated cells in each sample was estimated from the amplification of reference gene primers within the assay. To quantify the absolute abundance of each unique TCRbeta CDR3 rearrangement, sequence reads were collapsed and filtered. For each sample, productive Simpson clonality was calculated by taking the square root of Simpson's diversity index across productive rearrangements. TCRdb obtained this table from immuneACCESS and retained in-frame rearrangements with V and J assigned. These tables miss some clones; where compared with another copy, unresolved V genes account for less than half of the shortfall, and the remainder is unexplained. V, J and clone size reflect that table, while D and trimming were determined from the DNA. This sample is represented by more than 100,000 clones; about 89% of them were singletons. 3.5% of the sample is taken by the ten largest.

The chain couples TRBV25-1 to TRBJ2-4; the D gene is not confidently resolved. The sequenced sample was peripheral blood. The sequence was collected from a woman aged 55 to 70 with acute or convalescent COVID-19. CDR3 region: CASSEDTGAKNIQYF. The DNA is TGTGCCAGCAGTGAAGATACCGGGGCCAAAAACATTCAGTACTTC.